Below, one T cell receptor beta chain is given with its context. The entry originates in a study of blood T cell repertoires in COVID-19. In the study overall: Samples came from the United States, Italy and Spain, spanning acute and convalescent COVID-19. Nucleic acid was either cDNA or gDNA, and it came from T cells, B-cell-depleted T cells, or PBMCs.

Authors' methods: The authors estimated nucleated cell counts from reference gene primer amplification. Only in-frame clones appear in the TCRdb table, and some are missing; sequencing was by immunoSEQ multiplex PCR. The V and J calls and the clone size are those of that table, but D and trimming were determined from the DNA. The table shows 300,000 to 350,000 clones, with 80% to 90% occurring only once. Germline CDR1 is SNHLY and CDR2 is FYNNEI. The CDR3 extends over 14 amino acids. V was pared by 4 bases and J by 7 bases, with 7 bases of the junction left unmatched. Cohort assignment relied on participant-reported clinical history.

The sample consisted of PBMCs or T cells enriched from blood (not recorded which). This TCR derives from a man aged 30-40 years who had recovered from COVID-19. The chain carries TRBV2 and TRBJ1-2; 9 bases are a match to TRBD1. This CDR3 is CASSAGTGRGGYTF. The CDR3 bases are TGTGCCAGCAGTGCCGGGACAGGGCGCGGTGGCTACACCTTC.